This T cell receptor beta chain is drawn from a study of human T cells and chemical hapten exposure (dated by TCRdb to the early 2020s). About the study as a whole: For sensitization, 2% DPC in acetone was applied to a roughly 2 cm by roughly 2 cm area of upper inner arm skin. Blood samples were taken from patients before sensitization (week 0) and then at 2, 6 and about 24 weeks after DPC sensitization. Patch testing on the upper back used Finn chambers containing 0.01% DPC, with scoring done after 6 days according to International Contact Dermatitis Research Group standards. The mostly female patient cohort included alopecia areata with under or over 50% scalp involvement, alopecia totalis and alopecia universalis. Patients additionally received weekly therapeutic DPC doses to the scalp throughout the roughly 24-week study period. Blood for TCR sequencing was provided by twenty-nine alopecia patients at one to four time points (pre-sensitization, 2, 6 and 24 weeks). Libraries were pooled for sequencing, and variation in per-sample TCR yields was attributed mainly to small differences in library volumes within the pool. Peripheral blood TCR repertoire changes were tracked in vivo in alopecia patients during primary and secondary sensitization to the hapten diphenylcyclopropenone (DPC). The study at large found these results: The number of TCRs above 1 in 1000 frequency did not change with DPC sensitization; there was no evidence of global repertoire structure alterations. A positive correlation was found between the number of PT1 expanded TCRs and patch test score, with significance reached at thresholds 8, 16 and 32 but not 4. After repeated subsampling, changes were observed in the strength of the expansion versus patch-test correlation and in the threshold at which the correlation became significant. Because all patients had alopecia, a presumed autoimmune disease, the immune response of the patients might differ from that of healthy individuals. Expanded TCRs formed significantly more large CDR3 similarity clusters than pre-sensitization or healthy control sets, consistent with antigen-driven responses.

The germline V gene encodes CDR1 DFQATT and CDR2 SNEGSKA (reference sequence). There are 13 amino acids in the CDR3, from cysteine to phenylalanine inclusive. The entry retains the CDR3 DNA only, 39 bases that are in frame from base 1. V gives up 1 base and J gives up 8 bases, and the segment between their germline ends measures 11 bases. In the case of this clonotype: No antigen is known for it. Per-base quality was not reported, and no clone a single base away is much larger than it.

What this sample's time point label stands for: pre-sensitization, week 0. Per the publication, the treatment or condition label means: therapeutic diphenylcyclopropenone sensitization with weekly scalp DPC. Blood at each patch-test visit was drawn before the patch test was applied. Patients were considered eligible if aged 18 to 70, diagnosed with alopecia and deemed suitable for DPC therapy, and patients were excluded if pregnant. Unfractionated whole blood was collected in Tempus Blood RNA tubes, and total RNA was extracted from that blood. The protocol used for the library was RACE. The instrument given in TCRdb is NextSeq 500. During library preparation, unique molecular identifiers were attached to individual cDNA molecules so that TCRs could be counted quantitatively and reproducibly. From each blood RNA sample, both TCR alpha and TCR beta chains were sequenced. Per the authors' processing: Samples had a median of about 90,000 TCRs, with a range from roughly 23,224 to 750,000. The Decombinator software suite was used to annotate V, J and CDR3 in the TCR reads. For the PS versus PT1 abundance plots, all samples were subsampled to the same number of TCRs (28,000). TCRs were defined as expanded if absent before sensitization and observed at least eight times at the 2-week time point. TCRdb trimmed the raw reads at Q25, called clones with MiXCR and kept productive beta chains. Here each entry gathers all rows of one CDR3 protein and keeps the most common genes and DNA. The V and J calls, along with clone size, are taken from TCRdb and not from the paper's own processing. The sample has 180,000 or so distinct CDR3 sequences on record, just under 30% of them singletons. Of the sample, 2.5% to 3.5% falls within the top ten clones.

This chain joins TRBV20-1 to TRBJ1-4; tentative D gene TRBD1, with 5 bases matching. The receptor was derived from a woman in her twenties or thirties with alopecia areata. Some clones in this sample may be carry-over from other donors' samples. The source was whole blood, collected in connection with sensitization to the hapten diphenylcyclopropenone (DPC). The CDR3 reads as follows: CSARAGDGEKLFF. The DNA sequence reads TGCAGTGCTAGAGCTGGGGACGGGGAAAAACTGTTTTTT.